The 10 T cell receptor beta chains given below trace back to one sample, sequenced in a study of cytomegalovirus exposure and HLA in healthy donors. Primers included in the PCR were 60 Vbeta and 13 Jbeta primers. The data were produced by immunoSEQ multiplex PCR, yet TCRdb's version contains in-frame clones alone and is incomplete. The sample consists of approximately 170,000 clones, over 60% of them appearing once. Sequencing input: PBMCs. Every receptor here comes from a woman aged 50 to 60 in good health and CMV-seronegative.

The rearrangement joins TRBV13 to TRBJ1-3; TRBD1 matches at 7 bases. The CDR3 length is 17 residues. The junction had 9 bases not matched to a gene; V was cut back by 1 base and J by 3 bases. Germline assignment: CDR1 PRHDT and CDR2 FYEKMQ (reference sequence). The CDR3 DNA reads as TGTGCCAGCAGCTTAGCACCAACAGGGGTCAGTGGAAACACCATATATTTT. Encoded protein: CASSLAPTGVSGNTIYF. The complete variable domain, with remaining parts taken from reference TRBV13 and TRBJ1-3, reads AAGVIQSPRHLIKEKRETATLKCYPIPRHDTVYWYQQGPGQDPQFLISFYEKMQSDKGSIPDRFSAQQFSDYHSELNMSSLELGDSALYFCASSLAPTGVSGNTIYFGEGSWLTVV.

The CDR3 protein is CASSGSSGPQETQYF. The CDR3 region has the DNA TGCGCCAGCAGTGGGTCTAGCGGGCCGCAAGAGACCCAGTACTTC. This chain uses TRBV10-2 with TRBJ2-5; TRBD2 agrees at 8 bases. Germline V gene sequence: CDR1 WSHSY, CDR2 SAAADI. The CDR3 is 15 residues long. The J segment lost 2 bases and the V segment lost 4 bases, leaving 6 bases of the junction unmatched.

The V gene is TRBV7-9, the J gene TRBJ2-7; 8 nucleotides match TRBD2. CDR3 size: 15 residues. V was pared by 7 bases and J by 2 bases, with 10 bases of the junction left unmatched. Per germline, CDR1 SEHNR and CDR2 FQNEAQ (reference sequence). This chain's CDR3 is CASTPVGGATYEQYF. CDR3 in DNA: TGTGCCAGCACCCCCGTCGGGGGGGCTACCTACGAGCAGTACTTC.

The chain links TRBV20-1 to TRBJ1-2; D unclear. The germline V gene has CDR1 DFQATT and CDR2 SNEGSKA (reference sequence). The V and J ends lost 6 bases and 10 bases respectively, with 15 bases between them. This CDR3 region has 11 residues. CDR3 amino acids: CSATEQSSYTF. In nucleotides, the CDR3 is TGCAGTGCCACCGAACAGAGTTCCTACACCTTC.

This clone was detected only once. The chain recombines TRBV6-5 with TRBJ2-7, with D perhaps TRBD2 (5 bases). The ends were cut back, 5 bases at V and 4 bases at J, with 12 bases in the middle. The CDR3 covers 13 residues. Germline-derived CDR1 and CDR2 are MNHEY and SVGAGI. CDR3 residues: CASSQTQRYEQYF. CDR3 in DNA: TGTGCCAGCAGTCAAACCCAGCGGTACGAGCAGTACTTC.

The chain uses TRBV4-1 and TRBJ1-2; a possible D gene is TRBD1 (6 bases). This CDR3 has 16 amino acids. Germline CDR1 and CDR2: MGHRA and YSYEKL. The germline V and J ends were trimmed by 0 bases and 4 bases, with 15 bases remaining between them. CDR3 residues: CASSQESVTGPYGYTF. DNA for the CDR3: TGCGCCAGCAGCCAAGAAAGTGTGACAGGTCCCTATGGCTACACCTTC.

CDR3 sequence reads: CAAGQGVGEQYF. In nucleotides, the CDR3 is TGTGCCGCCGGACAGGGGGTCGGCGAGCAGTACTTC. V gene TRBV30 combines with J gene TRBJ2-7; 10 bases line up with TRBD1. The CDR3 loop spans 12 amino acids. Germline assignment: CDR1 GTSNPN and CDR2 SVGIG (reference sequence). J was trimmed by 6 bases and V by 8 bases; bases with no gene match: 7.

In nucleotides, the CDR3 is TGCGCCAGCAGCCAAGATTTAGGGGTCGGAGAAACCCAGTACTTC. Translation gives CASSQDLGVGETQYF. J is TRBJ2-5 and V is TRBV4-3; perhaps TRBD1 as D (5 bases). The CDR3 extends over 15 amino acids. Between the trimmed V and J ends, which lost 0 bases and 8 bases, there was a span of 16 bases. Germline assignment: CDR1 LGHNA and CDR2 YSLEER.

The gene calls are TRBV28 and TRBJ1-2; perhaps TRBD1 as D (6 bases). CDR1 is MDHEN, CDR2 SYDVKM, per germline. The CDR3 extends over 14 amino acids. V lost 5 bases and J lost 5, with 15 bases in between. The CDR3 nucleotides read TGTGCCAGCAGTCCGTCCGGGACATCTTATGGCTACACCTTC. Translated: CASSPSGTSYGYTF.

The CDR3 DNA reads TGTGCCAGCACCCCGATTGGACTAGCCTCTAAGGGCGGTGAGCAGTTCTTC. Its translation: CASTPIGLASKGGEQFF. This chain connects TRBV27 to TRBJ2-1, with TRBD2 identical over 8 bases. The CDR3 is 17 amino acids. CDR1 is MNHEY, CDR2 SMNVEV, per germline (reference sequence). Trimming cost V 7 bases and J 9 bases; bases outside gene matches: 20.